The 8 T cell receptor beta chains below were found in one sample sequenced in a study of blood T cell repertoires in COVID-19. TCRdb keeps only in-frame clones here, not all; method: immunoSEQ multiplex PCR. This repertoire shows roughly 76,000 clones, about four fifths found once; its top ten account for about 16%. Sequenced sample: peripheral blood. These receptors were obtained from a human donor in a cohort sampled during active COVID-19.

This chain joins TRBV3-1 (or the pseudogene TRBV3-2) and TRBJ1-4; D is perhaps TRBD1 (6 bases). The CDR3 is 16 residues long. V dropped 1 base and J dropped 8 bases, with 17 bases sitting between them. Germline V lookup: CDR1 LGHDT, CDR2 YNNKEL (reference sequence). The CDR3, as DNA: TGTGCCAGCAGCCAAGGAAGTAGGGCCAGGGGCGAAAAACTGTTTTTT. Translating gives CASSQGSRARGEKLFF.

The chain couples TRBV6-4 to TRBJ2-7; 11 bases are a match to TRBD1. The V gene end was trimmed by 3 bases and the J gene end by 9 bases; junction bases not matched to a gene: 4. CDR1 is MRHNA and CDR2 is SNTAGT in the germline V gene. The CDR3 has 13 amino acids. CDR3 DNA sequence: TGTGCCAGCAGTGAGGACAGGGGGCGTGTGCAGTACTTC. This codes for CASSEDRGRVQYF.

The rearrangement links TRBV18 to TRBJ1-1, with 8 bases aligning to TRBD1. The germline V gene has CDR1 KGHSH and CDR2 LQKENI. V was pared by 3 bases and J by 3 bases, with 6 bases of the junction left unmatched. The CDR3 length is 15 residues. Here the CDR3 reads CASSPGQGSYTEAFF. In DNA, the CDR3 is TGTGCCAGCTCACCCGGACAGGGTAGTTACACTGAAGCTTTCTTT. The whole variable domain, remainder taken from reference TRBV18 and TRBJ1-1, is NAGVMQNPRHLVRRRGQEARLRCSPMKGHSHVYWYRQLPEEGLKFMVYLQKENIIDESGMPKERFSAEFPKEGPSILRIQQVVRGDSAAYFCASSPGQGSYTEAFFGQGTRLTVV.

This clone has a handful of counts. The chain couples TRBV2 to TRBJ2-6, with D perhaps matching TRBD2 (6 bases). The CDR3 runs to 15 residues. V shed 6 bases and J shed 1 base, with 10 bases lying between them. The germline CDR1 and CDR2 sequences are SNHLY and FYNNEI. CDR3 coding DNA: TGTGCCAGCAGAGCGGGTGTGTCTGGGGCCAACGTCCTGACTTTC. Translating gives CASRAGVSGANVLTF.

V usage is TRBV5-1 and J usage is TRBJ2-6, with D uncertain. This CDR3 spans 15 amino acids. V was cut by 2 bases and J by 0 bases, with 6 bases left in between. CDR1 SGHRS and CDR2 YFSETQ come from the germline V gene. Here the CDR3 DNA reads TGCGCCAGCAGCTTTCTAATCTCTGGGGCCAACGTCCTGACTTTC. It specifies CASSFLISGANVLTF.

A few counts support this clone. This sample includes further DNA sequences coding for the same CDR3. The chain employs TRBV18 and TRBJ1-1; 8 nucleotides match TRBD1. In germline, CDR1 is KGHSH, CDR2 LQKENI. The CDR3 sequence is 13 residues long. V dropped 3 bases and J dropped 6; count of bases not matched to a gene: 3. This CDR3 is CASSPGQGAEAFF. CDR3 DNA sequence: TGTGCCAGCTCACCCGGACAGGGAGCTGAAGCTTTCTTT.

The chain has TRBV15 and TRBJ1-1; tentatively, D is TRBD1 (5 bases). This CDR3 comprises 15 residues. V was cut by 5 bases and J by 4 bases, with 17 bases left in between. Germline lookup yields CDR1 LNHNV and CDR2 YYDKDF (reference sequence). CDR3 nucleotide sequence: TGTGCCACCAGCCCCCAGTGGGGGGTCGCCACTGAAGCTTTCTTT. This translates into CATSPQWGVATEAFF.

This clone was counted between two and nine times. This chain connects TRBV20-1 to TRBJ2-7; D remains ambiguous. Germline CDR1 reads DFQATT; CDR2 reads SNEGSKA (reference sequence). V dropped 3 bases and J dropped 3 bases, with 12 bases sitting between them. The CDR3 has 13 amino acids. The CDR3 is CSASLSRIYEQYF. CDR3 bases: TGCAGTGCTAGTTTGTCCCGTATCTACGAGCAGTACTTC.